This TCR beta chain was recorded in a study of identical twins. Findings of the study overall: Models came in too low on out-of-frame TCR alpha sharing in monozygotic twins.

V lost 6 bases and J lost 9; bases outside the gene matches: 15. This CDR3 is 16 amino acids long. This clonotype was found many times. The antigen remains undetermined. TCRdb itself ran the 5' RACE reads through MiXCR, one entry per CDR3 protein. The table includes about 220,000 distinct CDR3 sequences, about a tenth detected once. The chain couples TRBV12-3 or TRBV12-4 to TRBJ2-7; 12 bases are shared with TRBD1. The sequenced sample was memory (CD45RO+) T cells sorted from blood. This clonotype was obtained from a woman between 18 and 29 years old in good health. This chain's CDR3 is CASSRTSGTGGAGQYF. In nucleotides, the CDR3 is TGTGCCAGCAGCCGCACCTCCGGGACAGGGGGCGCAGGGCAGTACTTC.